This TCR beta chain comes out of a study of response to subunit inactivated influenza vaccine. TCRdb analysed the RT-PCR reads with MiXCR anew, one entry per CDR3 protein. The profile shows 400,000 to 650,000 distinct CDR3 sequences, approximately 7.7% of them singletons. Findings of the study overall: New T cells are recruited in small numbers by each seasonal influenza vaccination, according to the authors' suggestion.

This clonotype was counted ten times or more. Its matching antigen is unknown. Germline lookup yields CDR1 DFQATT and CDR2 SNEGSKA (reference sequence). The CDR3 has 13 amino acids. Trimming left V 3 bases short and J 2 bases short, with 10 bases between. J is TRBJ2-5 and V is TRBV20-1; tentatively, D is TRBD2 (5 bases). The receptor was isolated from a man aged 50-75 years who received an inactivated influenza vaccine. The sequences come from PBMCs from blood, collected less than 30 months after vaccination. The CDR3 bases are TGCAGTGCTAGGGACTGGTTACAAGAGACCCAGTACTTC. It codes for CSARDWLQETQYF.